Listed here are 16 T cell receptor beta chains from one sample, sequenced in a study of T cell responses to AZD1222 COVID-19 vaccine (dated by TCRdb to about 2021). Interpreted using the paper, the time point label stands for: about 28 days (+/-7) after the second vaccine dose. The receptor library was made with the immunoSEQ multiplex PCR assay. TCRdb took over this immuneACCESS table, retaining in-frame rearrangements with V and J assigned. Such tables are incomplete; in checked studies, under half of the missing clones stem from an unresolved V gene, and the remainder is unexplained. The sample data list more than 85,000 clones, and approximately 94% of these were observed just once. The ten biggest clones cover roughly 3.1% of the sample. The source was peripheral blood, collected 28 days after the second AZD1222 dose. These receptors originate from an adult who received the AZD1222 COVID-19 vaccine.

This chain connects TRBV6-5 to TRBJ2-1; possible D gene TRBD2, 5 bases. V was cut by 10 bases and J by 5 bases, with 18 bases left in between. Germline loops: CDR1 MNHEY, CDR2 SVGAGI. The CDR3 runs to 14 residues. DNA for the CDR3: TGTGCCATCGAGAAGCCGGACGGGAACAATGAGCAGTTCTTC. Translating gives CAIEKPDGNNEQFF.

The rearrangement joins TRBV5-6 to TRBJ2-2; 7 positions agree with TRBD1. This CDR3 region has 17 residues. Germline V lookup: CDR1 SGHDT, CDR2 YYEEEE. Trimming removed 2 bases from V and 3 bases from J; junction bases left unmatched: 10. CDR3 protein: CASSFGTARGYTGELFF. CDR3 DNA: TGTGCCAGCAGCTTTGGGACAGCAAGGGGCTACACCGGGGAGCTGTTTTTT.

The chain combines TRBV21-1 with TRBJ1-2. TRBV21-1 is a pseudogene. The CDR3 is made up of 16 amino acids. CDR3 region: CASSKEVGGTGYGYTF. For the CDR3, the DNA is TGTGCCAGCAGCAAAGAGGTAGGGGGGACCGGCTATGGCTACACCTTC.

CDR3 loop: CASSQDQSREDTQYF. CDR3 DNA: TGTGCCAGCAGCCAAGATCAAAGTAGGGAGGATACGCAGTATTTT. The chain joins TRBV3-1 (or the pseudogene TRBV3-2) to TRBJ2-3; maybe TRBD2 (5 bases). The CDR3 runs 15 residues. From germline, CDR1 is LGHDT and CDR2 YNNKEL (reference sequence). V was pared by 0 bases and J by 6 bases, with 13 bases between.

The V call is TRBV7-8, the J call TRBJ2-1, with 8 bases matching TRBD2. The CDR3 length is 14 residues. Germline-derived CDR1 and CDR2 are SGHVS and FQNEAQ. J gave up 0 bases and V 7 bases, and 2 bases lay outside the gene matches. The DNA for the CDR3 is TGTGCCAGCAAACTAGCGGACTCCTACAATGAGCAGTTCTTC. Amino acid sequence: CASKLADSYNEQFF. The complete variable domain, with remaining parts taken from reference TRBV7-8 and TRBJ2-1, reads GAGVSQSPRYKVAKRGQDVALRCDPISGHVSLFWYQQALGQGPEFLTYFQNEAQLDKSGLPSDRFFAERPEGSVSTLKIQRTQQEDSAVYLCASKLADSYNEQFFGPGTRLTVL.

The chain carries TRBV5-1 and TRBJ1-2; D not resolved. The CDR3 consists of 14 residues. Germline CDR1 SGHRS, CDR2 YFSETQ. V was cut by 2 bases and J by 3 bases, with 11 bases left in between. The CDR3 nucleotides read TGCGCCAGCAGCTTCGGGCGGATCTACTATGGCTACACCTTC. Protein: CASSFGRIYYGYTF.

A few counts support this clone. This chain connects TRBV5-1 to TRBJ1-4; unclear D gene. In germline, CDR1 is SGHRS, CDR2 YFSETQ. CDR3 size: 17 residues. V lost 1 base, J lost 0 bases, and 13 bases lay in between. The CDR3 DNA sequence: TGCGCCAGCAGCTTGAATATGGCCGGAACAACTAATGAAAAACTGTTTTTT. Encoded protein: CASSLNMAGTTNEKLFF.

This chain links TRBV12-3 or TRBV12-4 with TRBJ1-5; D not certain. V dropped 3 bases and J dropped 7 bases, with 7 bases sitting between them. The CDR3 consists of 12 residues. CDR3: CASSLSEQPQHF. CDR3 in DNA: TGTGCCAGCAGTTTGAGTGAGCAGCCCCAGCATTTT.

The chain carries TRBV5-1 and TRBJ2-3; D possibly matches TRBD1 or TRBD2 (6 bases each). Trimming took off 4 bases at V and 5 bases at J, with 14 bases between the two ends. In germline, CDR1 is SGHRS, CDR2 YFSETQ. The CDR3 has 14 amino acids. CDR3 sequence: CASSDGGPKDTQYF. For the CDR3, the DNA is TGCGCCAGCAGCGATGGGGGGCCTAAAGATACGCAGTATTTT.

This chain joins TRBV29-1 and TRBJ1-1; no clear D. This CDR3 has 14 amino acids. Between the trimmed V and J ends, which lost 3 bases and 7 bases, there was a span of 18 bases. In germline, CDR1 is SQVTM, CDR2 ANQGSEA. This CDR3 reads CSVESLGSVVEAFF. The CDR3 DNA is TGCAGCGTTGAGTCTCTAGGGTCTGTAGTTGAAGCTTTCTTT.

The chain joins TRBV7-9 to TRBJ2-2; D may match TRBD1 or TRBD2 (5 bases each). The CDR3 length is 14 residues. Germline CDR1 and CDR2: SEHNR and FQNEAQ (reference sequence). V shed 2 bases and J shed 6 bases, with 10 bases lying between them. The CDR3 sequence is CASSLLRGPGELFF. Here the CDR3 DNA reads TGTGCCAGCAGCTTACTGAGGGGCCCCGGGGAGCTGTTTTTT. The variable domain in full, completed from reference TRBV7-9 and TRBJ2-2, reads DTGVSQNPRHKITKRGQNVTFRCDPISEHNRLYWYRQTLGQGPEFLTYFQNEAQLEKSRLLSDRFSAERPKGSFSTLEIQRTEQGDSAMYLCASSLLRGPGELFFGEGSRLTVL.

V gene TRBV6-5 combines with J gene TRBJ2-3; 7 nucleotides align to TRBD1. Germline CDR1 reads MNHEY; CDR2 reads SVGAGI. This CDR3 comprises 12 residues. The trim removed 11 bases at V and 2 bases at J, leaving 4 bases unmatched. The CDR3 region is CAGTGDTDTQYF. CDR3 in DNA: TGTGCCGGTACAGGGGACACAGATACGCAGTATTTT.

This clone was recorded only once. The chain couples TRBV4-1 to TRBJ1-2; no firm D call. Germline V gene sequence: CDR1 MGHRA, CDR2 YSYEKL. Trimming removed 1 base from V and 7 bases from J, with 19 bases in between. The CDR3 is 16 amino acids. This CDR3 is CASSQVGRLKGSGYTF. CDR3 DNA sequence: TGCGCCAGCAGCCAAGTTGGTCGGCTCAAGGGTAGTGGCTACACCTTC.

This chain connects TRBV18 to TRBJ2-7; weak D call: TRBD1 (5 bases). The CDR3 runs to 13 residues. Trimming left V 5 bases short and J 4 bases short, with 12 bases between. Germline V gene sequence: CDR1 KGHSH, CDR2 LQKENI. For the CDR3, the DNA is TGTGCCAGCTCAGGGCAGGGTGTGTACGAGCAGTACTTC. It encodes CASSGQGVYEQYF.

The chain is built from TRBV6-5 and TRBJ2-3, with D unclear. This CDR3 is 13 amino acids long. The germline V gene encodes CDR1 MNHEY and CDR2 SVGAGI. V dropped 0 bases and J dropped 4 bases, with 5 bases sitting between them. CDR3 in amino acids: CASSYSSADTQYF. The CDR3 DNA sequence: TGTGCCAGCAGTTACTCGAGCGCAGATACGCAGTATTTT.

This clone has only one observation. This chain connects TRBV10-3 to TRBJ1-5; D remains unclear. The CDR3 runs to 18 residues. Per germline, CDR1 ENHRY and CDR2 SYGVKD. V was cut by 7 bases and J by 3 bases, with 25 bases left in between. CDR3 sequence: CAINPFLSPGPLNQPQHF. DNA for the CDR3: TGTGCCATCAACCCCTTTTTATCCCCGGGCCCCCTCAATCAGCCCCAGCATTTT.